What follows is one T cell receptor beta chain and its context. Compared with germline, one end of the junction differs, possibly owing to a read error. Time point denoted: time of PML onset. T3 refers to blood collected at the onset of PML. This CDR3 has 10 amino acids. Per the germline V gene, CDR1 is MNHNS and CDR2 is SASEGT. The data are from a study of multiple sclerosis patients with progressive multifocal leukoencephalopathy. Sequencing used immunoSEQ multiplex PCR; TCRdb keeps in-frame clones, though not all of them. The sample holds more than 30,000 clones, 87% seen once. The chain couples TRBV6-1 to TRBJ2-5; no definite D call. The clonotype comes from a woman aged 40 to 50 with progressive multifocal leukoencephalopathy. This specimen consisted of PBMCs, obtained from a patient treated with natalizumab. Here the CDR3 reads CASTEETQYF. CDR3 nucleotides: TGTGCCAGCACTGAAGAGACCCAGTACTTC.